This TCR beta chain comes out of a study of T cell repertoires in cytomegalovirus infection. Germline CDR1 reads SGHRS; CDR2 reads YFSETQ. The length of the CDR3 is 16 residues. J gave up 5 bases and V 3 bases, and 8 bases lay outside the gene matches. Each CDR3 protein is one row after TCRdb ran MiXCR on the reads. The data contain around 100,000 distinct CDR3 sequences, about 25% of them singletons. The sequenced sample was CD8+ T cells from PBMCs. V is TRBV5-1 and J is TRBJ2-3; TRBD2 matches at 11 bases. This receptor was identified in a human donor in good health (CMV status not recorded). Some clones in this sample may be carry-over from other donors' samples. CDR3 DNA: TGCGCCAGCAGCTCCGCCCTAGCGGGAGGTGGAGATACGCAGTATTTT. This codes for CASSSALAGGGDTQYF. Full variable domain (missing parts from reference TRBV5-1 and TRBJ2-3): KAGVTQTPRYLIKTRGQQVTLSCSPISGHRSVSWYQQTPGQGLQFLFEYFSETQRNKGNFPGRFSGRQFSNSRSEMNVSTLELGDSALYLCASSSALAGGGDTQYFGPGTRLTVL.